This T cell receptor beta chain is from a study of blood T cells in healthy people across ages. Background on the study: About one barcoded beta molecule was captured per two T cells (by template switching).

The CDR3 is 15 amino acids. CDR1 SGHAT and CDR2 FQNNGV come from the germline V gene. Trimming left V 5 bases short and J 0 bases short, with 11 bases between. The second PCR ran roughly 6 to 11 cycles with a sample-barcoded 5' primer and J-beta primers. Every cDNA molecule carried a tag from a template-switch adaptor bearing 12 random nucleotides. A single record per CDR3 protein comes from TCRdb applying MiXCR to the 5' RACE reads. The data show about 1.4 million distinct CDR3 sequences, approximately 59% seen once. The chain couples TRBV11-2 to TRBJ2-1; perhaps D is TRBD1 or TRBD2 (5 bases each). This TCR was recovered from a man between 18 and 35 years old in good health. Sequences were obtained from blood. The CDR3 region is CASSPRDDSYNEQFF. The CDR3 DNA is TGTGCCAGCAGCCCCCGGGACGACTCCTACAATGAGCAGTTCTTC.